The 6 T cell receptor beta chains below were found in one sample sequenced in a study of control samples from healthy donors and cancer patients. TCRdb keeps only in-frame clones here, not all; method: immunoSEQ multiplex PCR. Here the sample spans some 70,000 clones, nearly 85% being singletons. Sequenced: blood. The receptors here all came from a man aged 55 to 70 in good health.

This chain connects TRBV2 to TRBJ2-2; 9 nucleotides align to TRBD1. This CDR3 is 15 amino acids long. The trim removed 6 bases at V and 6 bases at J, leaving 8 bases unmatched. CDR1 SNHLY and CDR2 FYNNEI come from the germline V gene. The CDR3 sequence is CASSFDRGGAGELFF. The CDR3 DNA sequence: TGTGCCAGCAGCTTCGACAGGGGGGGGGCCGGGGAGCTGTTTTTT.

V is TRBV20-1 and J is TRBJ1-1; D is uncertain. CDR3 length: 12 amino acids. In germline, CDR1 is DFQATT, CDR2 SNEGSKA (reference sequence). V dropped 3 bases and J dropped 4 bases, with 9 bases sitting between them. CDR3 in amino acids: CSASARSTEAFF. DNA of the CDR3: TGCAGTGCTAGTGCTCGTAGCACTGAAGCTTTCTTT.

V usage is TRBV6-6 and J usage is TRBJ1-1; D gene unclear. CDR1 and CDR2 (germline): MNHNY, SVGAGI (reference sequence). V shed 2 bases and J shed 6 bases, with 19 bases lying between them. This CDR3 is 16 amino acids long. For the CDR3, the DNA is TGTGCCAGCAGTTACACCCCACAGACCGACCGTGCTGAAGCTTTCTTT. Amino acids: CASSYTPQTDRAEAFF.

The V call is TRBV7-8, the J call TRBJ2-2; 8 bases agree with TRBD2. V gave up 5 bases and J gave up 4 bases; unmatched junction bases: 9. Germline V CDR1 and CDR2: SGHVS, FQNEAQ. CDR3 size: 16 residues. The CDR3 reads CASSETGTRTTGELFF. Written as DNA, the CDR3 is TGTGCCAGCAGCGAAACCGGGACTAGGACCACCGGGGAGCTGTTTTTT.

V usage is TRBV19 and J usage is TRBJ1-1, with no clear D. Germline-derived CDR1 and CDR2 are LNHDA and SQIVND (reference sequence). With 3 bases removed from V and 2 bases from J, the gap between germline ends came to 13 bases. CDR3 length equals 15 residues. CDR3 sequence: CASSMGKGGNTEAFF. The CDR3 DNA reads TGTGCCAGTAGTATGGGCAAAGGCGGTAACACTGAAGCTTTCTTT.

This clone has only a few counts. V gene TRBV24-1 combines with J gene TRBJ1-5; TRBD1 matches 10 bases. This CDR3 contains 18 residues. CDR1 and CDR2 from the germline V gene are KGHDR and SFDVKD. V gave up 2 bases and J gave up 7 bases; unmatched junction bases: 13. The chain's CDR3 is CATSDSPFRDRGRQPQHF. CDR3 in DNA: TGTGCCACCAGTGATTCGCCTTTCCGGGACAGGGGTCGACAGCCCCAGCATTTT.